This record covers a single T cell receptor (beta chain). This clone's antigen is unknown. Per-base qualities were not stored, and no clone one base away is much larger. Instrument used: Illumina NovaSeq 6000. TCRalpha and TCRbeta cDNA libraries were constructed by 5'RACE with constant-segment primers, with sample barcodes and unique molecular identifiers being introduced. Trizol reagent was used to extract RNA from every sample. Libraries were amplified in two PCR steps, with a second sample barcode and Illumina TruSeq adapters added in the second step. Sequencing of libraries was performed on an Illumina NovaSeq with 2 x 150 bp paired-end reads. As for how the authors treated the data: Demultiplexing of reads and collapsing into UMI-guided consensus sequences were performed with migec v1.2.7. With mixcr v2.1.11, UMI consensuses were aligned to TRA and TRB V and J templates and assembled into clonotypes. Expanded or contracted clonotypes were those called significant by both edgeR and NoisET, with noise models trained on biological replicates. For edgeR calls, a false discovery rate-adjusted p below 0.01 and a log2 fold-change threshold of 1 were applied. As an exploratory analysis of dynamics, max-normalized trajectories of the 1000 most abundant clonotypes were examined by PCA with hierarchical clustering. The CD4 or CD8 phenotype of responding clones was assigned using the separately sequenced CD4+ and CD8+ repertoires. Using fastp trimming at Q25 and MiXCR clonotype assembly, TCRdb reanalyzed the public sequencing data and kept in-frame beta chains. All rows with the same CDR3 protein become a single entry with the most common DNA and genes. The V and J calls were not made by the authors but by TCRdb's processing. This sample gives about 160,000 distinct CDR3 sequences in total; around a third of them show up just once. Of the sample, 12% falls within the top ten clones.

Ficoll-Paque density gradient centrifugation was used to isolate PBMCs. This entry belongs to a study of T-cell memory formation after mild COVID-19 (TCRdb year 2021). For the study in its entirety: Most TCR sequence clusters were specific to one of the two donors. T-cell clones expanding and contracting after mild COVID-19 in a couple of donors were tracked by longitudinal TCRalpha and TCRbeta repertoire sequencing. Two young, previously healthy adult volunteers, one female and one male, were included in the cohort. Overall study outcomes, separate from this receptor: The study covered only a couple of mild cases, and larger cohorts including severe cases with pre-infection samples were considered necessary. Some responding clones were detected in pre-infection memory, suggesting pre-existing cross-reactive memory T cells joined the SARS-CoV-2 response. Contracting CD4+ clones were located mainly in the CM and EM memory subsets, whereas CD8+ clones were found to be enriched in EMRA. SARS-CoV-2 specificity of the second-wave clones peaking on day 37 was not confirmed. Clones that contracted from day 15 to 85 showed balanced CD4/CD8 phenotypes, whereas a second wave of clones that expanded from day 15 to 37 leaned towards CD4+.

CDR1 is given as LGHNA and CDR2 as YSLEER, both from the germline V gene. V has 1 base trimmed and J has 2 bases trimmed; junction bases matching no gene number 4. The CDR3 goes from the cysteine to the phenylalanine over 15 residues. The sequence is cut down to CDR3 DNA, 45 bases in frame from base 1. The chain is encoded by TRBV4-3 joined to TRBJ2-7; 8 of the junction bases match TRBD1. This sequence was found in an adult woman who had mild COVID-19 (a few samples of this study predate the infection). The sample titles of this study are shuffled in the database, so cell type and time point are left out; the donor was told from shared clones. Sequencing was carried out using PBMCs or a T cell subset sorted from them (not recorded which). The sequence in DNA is TGCGCCAGCAGCCAAGGAGGGACAGGCACCTACGAGCAGTACTTC. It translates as CASSQGGTGTYEQYF.